The TCR beta chain described here comes from a study of human T cells and chemical hapten exposure. Study conclusions and caveats: Patch test score showed a positive correlation with PT1 expanded TCR counts.

Via MiXCR, TCRdb re-called the RACE reads, giving one row per CDR3 protein. The sample carries a few hundred thousand distinct CDR3 sequences, roughly 4.8% recorded once. Time point: patch test 1, 2 weeks after DPC sensitization. Sample treatment: therapeutic diphenylcyclopropenone sensitization with weekly scalp DPC. Germline CDR1 MNHNS, CDR2 SASEGT. CDR3 size: 13 residues. This clonotype was observed at least ten times. What it recognizes is unknown. At one end the junction does not follow the germline gene, possibly because of a read error. Specimen: whole blood, collected in connection with sensitization to the hapten diphenylcyclopropenone (DPC). The rearrangement joins TRBV6-1 to TRBJ2-1, with D perhaps TRBD2 (5 bases). The receptor comes from a woman between 50 and 59 years old with alopecia areata. Some clones in this sample may be carry-over from other donors' samples. Here the CDR3 reads CASSEARSGAPRF. The CDR3 DNA follows: TGTGCCAGCAGTGAAGCGCGGAGCGGTGCGCCGAGGTTC.